One sample yielded the 14 T cell receptor beta chains listed below, sequenced in a study of cytomegalovirus exposure and HLA in healthy donors. Amplification used 60 Vbeta primers and 13 Jbeta primers. Repertoires were generated with immunoSEQ multiplex PCR, while TCRdb's copy carries only in-frame clones and drops some. This sample yields about 92,000 clones, of which 60% to 85% are seen a single time; around 7.8% belongs to the top ten. The sample taken for sequencing was PBMCs. All receptors come from a man aged 50 to 59 in good health and CMV-seropositive.

Comment on this clone: One end of the junction is discordant with germline, which a read error may explain. The chain has TRBV6-7 and TRBJ1-5; 11 bases fit TRBD1. TRBV6-7 carries the ORF label, with uncertain function. This CDR3 is 17 amino acids long. CDR3 region: CASSGQGAWECWQPQNF. The CDR3 coding sequence is TGTGCCAGCAGCGGACAGGGGGCTTGGGAATGTTGGCAGCCCCAGAATTTT.

V usage is TRBV28 and J usage is TRBJ1-3; D may be TRBD1 (5 bases). CDR1 and CDR2 (germline): MDHEN, SYDVKM. This CDR3 is built from 13 residues. V was cut by 9 bases and J by 1 base, with 10 bases left in between. The CDR3 region is CAREGSSGNTIYF. As DNA, the CDR3 is TGTGCCAGGGAGGGGAGTTCTGGAAACACCATATATTTT.

This chain connects TRBV12-5 to TRBJ2-1; D perhaps matches TRBD2 (6 bases). Germline V gives CDR1 LGHNT, CDR2 FRNRAP. Trimming cost V 3 bases and J 9 bases, with 9 bases left between them. The CDR3 has 12 amino acids. The CDR3: CASGFRGTEQFF. The CDR3 nucleotides read TGTGCTAGTGGTTTTCGCGGGACTGAGCAGTTCTTC.

V and J are TRBV28 and TRBJ2-3; no reliable D call. This CDR3 contains 12 residues. The V end was cut by 5 bases, the J end by 5 bases, with 8 bases between. Germline lookup yields CDR1 MDHEN and CDR2 SYDVKM. The CDR3 protein is CASSVLKDTQYF. As DNA, the CDR3 is TGTGCCAGCAGTGTACTGAAAGATACGCAGTATTTT.

The J gene is TRBJ2-2, the V gene TRBV10-3; possibly TRBD2 for D (5 bases). V dropped 7 bases and J dropped 6 bases, with 9 bases sitting between them. Germline V gene lookup returns CDR1 ENHRY and CDR2 SYGVKD. This CDR3 has 12 residues. The CDR3 sequence: CAITSGAGELFF. CDR3 nucleotide sequence: TGTGCCATCACGAGCGGCGCCGGGGAGCTGTTTTTT.

In this sample, this clone turned up once. The V call is TRBV5-1, the J call TRBJ2-5; D uncertain. The CDR3 is 14 amino acids. CDR1 and CDR2 from the germline V gene are SGHRS and YFSETQ. The V end lost 5 bases, the J end lost 1 base, and 12 bases lay between the germline ends. CDR3 nucleotides: TGCGCCAGCAGATCGGGTGGCAGCCAAGAGACCCAGTACTTC. Amino acid sequence: CASRSGGSQETQYF.

This sequence joins TRBV19 and TRBJ2-5; TRBD2 matches 11 bases. With V trimmed by 6 bases and J by 4 bases, 7 bases remained unmatched. The CDR3 sequence is 15 residues long. CDR1 is LNHDA and CDR2 is SQIVND in the germline V gene (reference sequence). CDR3 loop: CASRTTSGVTETQYF. The CDR3 DNA reads as TGTGCCAGTAGAACGACTAGCGGGGTGACAGAGACCCAGTACTTC.

The chain combines TRBV30 with TRBJ2-3; D not resolved. This CDR3 comprises 15 residues. V was pared by 1 base and J by 0 bases, with 11 bases between. Germline CDR1 reads GTSNPN; CDR2 reads SVGIG (reference sequence). CDR3: CAWSDEMRSTDTQYF. Written as DNA, the CDR3 is TGTGCCTGGAGTGACGAGATGCGGAGCACAGATACGCAGTATTTT.

In its sample, this clone was seen once. The chain is built from TRBV6-4 and TRBJ2-5; 7 bases are shared with TRBD1. Germline V gene sequence: CDR1 MRHNA, CDR2 SNTAGT. This CDR3 is built from 18 residues. J was trimmed by 3 bases and V by 2 bases; bases with no gene match: 15. CDR3 nucleotide sequence: TGTGCCAGCAGTGACCGAAACCAAACCCGGGACAGAAAAGAGACCCAGTACTTC. This codes for CASSDRNQTRDRKETQYF.

V is TRBV7-2 and J is TRBJ2-5; TRBD2 matches 9 bases. From germline, CDR1 is SGHTA and CDR2 FQGNSA. The V and J ends lost 3 bases and 3 bases, in that order; junction bases with no gene match: 2. There are 14 residues in the CDR3. DNA for the CDR3: TGTGCCAGCAGCTTGCGGGGGGGGGAAGAGACCCAGTACTTC. The encoded protein is CASSLRGGEETQYF.

The chain couples TRBV15 to TRBJ2-1, with 11 positions matching TRBD2. In germline, CDR1 is LNHNV, CDR2 YYDKDF (reference sequence). CDR3 length equals 15 residues. J was trimmed by 4 bases and V by 6 bases; bases with no gene match: 5. CDR3 sequence (DNA): TGTGCCACCAGTACGGGACTAGCGGCGTACAATGAGCAGTTCTTC. It is translated as CATSTGLAAYNEQFF.

The chain employs TRBV11-2 and TRBJ1-2, with a weak D call TRBD1 (6 bases). Germline assignment: CDR1 SGHAT and CDR2 FQNNGV. The germline V and J ends were trimmed by 1 base and 0 bases, with 15 bases remaining between them. The CDR3 sequence is 17 residues long. This chain's CDR3 is CASSLGGGLEANYGYTF. CDR3 bases: TGTGCCAGCAGCTTAGGGGGGGGGCTGGAAGCTAACTATGGCTACACCTTC. The complete variable domain, with remaining parts taken from reference TRBV11-2 and TRBJ1-2, reads EAGVAQSPRYKIIEKRQSVAFWCNPISGHATLYWYQQILGQGPKLLIQFQNNGVVDDSQLPKDRFSAERLKGVDSTLKIQPAKLEDSAVYLCASSLGGGLEANYGYTFGSGTRLTVV.

A few counts support this clone. For the CDR3, the DNA is TGCGCCAGCAGCTTGAGTCGGCAGGGGCACTATGGCTACACCTTC. Translated, it gives CASSLSRQGHYGYTF. The V and J genes are TRBV5-1 and TRBJ1-2; TRBD1 is a possible D gene (6 bases). The CDR3 loop spans 15 amino acids. CDR1 is SGHRS, CDR2 YFSETQ, per germline. Trimming took 1 base from V and 3 from J, leaving 13 bases between them.

The rearrangement uses TRBV27 and TRBJ1-6; 9 bases match TRBD1. Germline loops: CDR1 MNHEY, CDR2 SMNVEV (reference sequence). J lost 8 bases, V lost 5 bases, and 7 bases had no gene match. This CDR3 region has 15 residues. CDR3 coding DNA: TGTGCCAGCAGTGGTCTGACAGGGGGAGATTCACCCCTCCACTTT. Its translation is CASSGLTGGDSPLHF.